Following are 7 T cell receptor beta chains from one sample sequenced in a study of blood T cell repertoires in COVID-19. TCRdb's copy holds only in-frame clones and misses some; the assay was immunoSEQ multiplex PCR. This table holds some 300,000 clones, roughly 90% found once. What was sequenced was PBMCs or T cells enriched from blood (not recorded which). The receptors originated from a woman aged 45-65 years who had been exposed to COVID-19.

The chain recombines TRBV27 with TRBJ2-7; 7 nucleotides match TRBD1. V lost 4 bases to trimming and J lost 6 bases; unmatched junction nucleotides: 9. The CDR3 is made up of 14 amino acids. Germline V gives CDR1 MNHEY, CDR2 SMNVEV (reference sequence). The CDR3 DNA is TGTGCCAGCAGTTCGTCCCCGACAGGGAGCGAGCAGTACTTC. Translation: CASSSSPTGSEQYF.

This clone was seen only once. V is TRBV7-9 and J is TRBJ2-7, with a tentative D call TRBD2 (5 bases). This CDR3 is 13 amino acids long. The V gene lost 1 base and the J gene lost 4 bases, with 8 bases spanning the gap. In germline, CDR1 is SEHNR, CDR2 FQNEAQ (reference sequence). The CDR3 region is CASSLVGNYEQYF. In DNA, the CDR3 is TGTGCCAGCAGCTTAGTCGGGAATTACGAGCAGTACTTC.

The V gene is TRBV5-1, the J gene TRBJ1-4; a weak D match, TRBD1 (6 bases). There are 15 residues in the CDR3. V lost 2 bases, J lost 5 bases, and 13 bases lay in between. Per the germline V gene, CDR1 is SGHRS and CDR2 is YFSETQ. The DNA for the CDR3 is TGCGCCAGCAGCTTAAACAGGGCTCAGAATGAAAAACTGTTTTTT. It translates to CASSLNRAQNEKLFF.

This chain connects TRBV4-1 to TRBJ1-6; 12 bases agree with TRBD1. The CDR3 spans 17 residues. The germline CDR1 and CDR2 sequences are MGHRA and YSYEKL. After removal of 0 bases from V and 9 bases from J, the junction contained 6 bases not matched to a gene. This chain's CDR3 is CASSQDGTGGLVSPLHF. The CDR3, as DNA: TGCGCCAGCAGCCAAGATGGGACAGGGGGCTTAGTTTCACCCCTCCACTTT.

The rearrangement joins TRBV19 to TRBJ1-5; 8 bases are a match to TRBD1. Germline-derived CDR1 and CDR2 are LNHDA and SQIVND (reference sequence). V was clipped by 6 bases and J by 5 bases; unmatched bases: 6. The CDR3 loop spans 14 amino acids. CDR3: CASRRLQGDQPQHF. CDR3 DNA: TGTGCCAGTAGGCGTTTACAGGGGGATCAGCCCCAGCATTTT.

The chain has TRBV7-8 and TRBJ2-3, with D tentatively TRBD2 (6 bases). V was shortened by 2 bases and J by 0 bases, with 12 bases between the two germline ends. The CDR3 has 16 residues. The germline V gene has CDR1 SGHVS and CDR2 FQNEAQ. The CDR3 bases are TGTGCCAGCAGCTTATTCCCGCGGGGAAGCACAGATACGCAGTATTTT. Translated, it gives CASSLFPRGSTDTQYF.

The rearrangement uses TRBV25-1 and TRBJ1-1; 7 bases map to TRBD1. The germline gives CDR1 MGHDK, CDR2 SYGVNS. V shed 4 bases, J shed 11 bases, and the junction held 13 bases outside the gene matches. The CDR3 runs to 14 residues. This CDR3 reads CASSVRAQGGGAFF. CDR3 coding DNA: TGTGCCAGCAGTGTACGGGCCCAGGGGGGTGGCGCTTTCTTT.